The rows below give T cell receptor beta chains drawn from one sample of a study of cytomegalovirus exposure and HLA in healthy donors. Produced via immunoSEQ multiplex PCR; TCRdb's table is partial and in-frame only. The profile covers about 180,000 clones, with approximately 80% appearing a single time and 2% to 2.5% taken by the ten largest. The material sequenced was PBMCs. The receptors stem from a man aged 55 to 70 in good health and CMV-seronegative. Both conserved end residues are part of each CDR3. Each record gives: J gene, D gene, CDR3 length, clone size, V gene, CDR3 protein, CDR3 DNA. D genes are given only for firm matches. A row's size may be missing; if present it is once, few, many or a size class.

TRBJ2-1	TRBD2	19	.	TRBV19	CASSIGTSGSWLNGDEQFF	TGTGCCAGTAGTATAGGGACTAGCGGGAGTTGGTTAAATGGGGATGAGCAGTTCTTC
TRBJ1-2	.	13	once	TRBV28	CASNGIRRERYTF	TGTGCCAGCAATGGCATCCGCCGGGAGAGATACACCTTC
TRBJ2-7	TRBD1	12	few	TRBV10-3	CAISSTGGEQYF	TGTGCCATCAGCTCGACAGGGGGCGAGCAGTACTTC
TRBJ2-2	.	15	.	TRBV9	CASSGGTANTGELFF	TGTGCCAGCAGCGGCGGGACCGCGAACACCGGGGAGCTGTTTTTT
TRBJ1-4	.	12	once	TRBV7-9	CASSWGGEKLFF	TGTGCCAGCAGCTGGGGGGGTGAAAAACTGTTTTTT
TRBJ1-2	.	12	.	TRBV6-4	CASSAPGGGYTF	TGTGCCAGCAGTGCCCCAGGAGGTGGCTACACCTTC
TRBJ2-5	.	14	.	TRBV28	CASSLVGAGETQYF	TGTGCCAGCAGTTTAGTGGGGGCAGGAGAGACCCAGTACTTC
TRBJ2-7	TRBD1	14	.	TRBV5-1	CASSIGQGPYEQYF	TGCGCCAGCAGCATCGGACAGGGGCCTTACGAGCAGTACTTC
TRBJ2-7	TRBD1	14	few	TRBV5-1	CASETGTGSYEQYF	TGCGCCAGCGAAACCGGGACAGGGTCCTACGAGCAGTACTTC
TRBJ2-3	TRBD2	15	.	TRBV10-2	CASNPTGGQSDTQYF	TGCGCCAGCAACCCCACGGGAGGGCAATCAGATACGCAGTATTTT
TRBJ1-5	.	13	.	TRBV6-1	CASTAAGNQPQHF	TGTGCCAGCACGGCGGCCGGCAATCAGCCCCAGCATTTT
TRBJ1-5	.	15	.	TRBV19	CASSIDRTGFRTQHF	TGTGCCAGTAGTATAGATCGGACGGGATTTAGGACCCAGCATTTT
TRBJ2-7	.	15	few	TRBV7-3	CASSPNSAGDYEQYF	TGTGCCAGCAGCCCAAATTCGGCAGGGGACTACGAGCAGTACTTC
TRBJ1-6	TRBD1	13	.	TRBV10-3	CATTQGSFSPLHF	TGTGCCACCACACAGGGGAGCTTTTCACCCCTCCACTTT
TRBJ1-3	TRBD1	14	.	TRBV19	CATGQGHSGNTIYF	TGTGCCACCGGACAGGGGCACTCTGGAAACACCATATATTTT
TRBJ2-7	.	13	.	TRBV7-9	CASSFGALDEQYF	TGTGCCAGCAGCTTTGGGGCGCTGGACGAGCAGTACTTC
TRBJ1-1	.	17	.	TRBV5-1	CASSLAPGQIMNTEAFF	TGCGCCAGCAGCTTGGCCCCAGGACAAATCATGAACACTGAAGCTTTCTTT
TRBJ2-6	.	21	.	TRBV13	CASSPQGLVAGDFSGANVLTF	TGTGCCAGCAGCCCTCAGGGGCTTGTGGCGGGGGACTTCTCTGGGGCCAACGTCCTGACTTTC
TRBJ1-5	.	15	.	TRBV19	CASSPRPGGYQPQHF	TGTGCCAGTAGTCCTCGACCGGGGGGGTATCAGCCCCAGCATTTT
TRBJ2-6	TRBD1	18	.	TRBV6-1	CASSDRDRTPGGANVLTF	TGTGCCAGCAGTGACCGGGACAGGACCCCAGGGGGGGCCAACGTCCTGACTTTC
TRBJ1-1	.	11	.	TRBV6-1	CASSEQREAFF	TGTGCCAGCAGTGAACAGCGTGAAGCTTTCTTT
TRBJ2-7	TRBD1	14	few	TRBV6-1	CASSPRTGYYEQYF	TGTGCCAGCAGTCCGAGGACAGGGTACTACGAGCAGTACTTC
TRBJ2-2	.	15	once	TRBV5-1	CASSLVPGAVGELFF	TGCGCCAGCAGCTTGGTTCCAGGGGCCGTCGGGGAGCTGTTTTTT
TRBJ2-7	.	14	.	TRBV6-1	CASDTGDTSYEQYF	TGTGCCAGCGACACCGGGGATACCTCCTACGAGCAGTACTTC
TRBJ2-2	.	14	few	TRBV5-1	CASSLGGVTGELFF	TGCGCCAGCAGCTTGGGCGGGGTAACCGGGGAGCTGTTTTTT
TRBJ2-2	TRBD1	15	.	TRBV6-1	CASSEARQGTGELFF	TGTGCCAGCAGTGAAGCTAGACAGGGCACCGGGGAGCTGTTTTTT
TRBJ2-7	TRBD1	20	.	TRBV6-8	CASSYRRDRGSRLPTYEQYF	TGTGCCAGCAGTTACCGAAGGGACAGGGGGTCTAGGCTGCCTACCTACGAGCAGTACTTC
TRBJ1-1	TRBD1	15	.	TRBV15	CATSNRQGIRREAFF	TGTGCCACCAGCAATAGACAGGGGATCCGACGTGAAGCTTTCTTT
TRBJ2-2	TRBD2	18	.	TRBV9	CASSVGTSGSYDTGELFF	TGTGCCAGCAGCGTCGGGACTAGCGGGAGTTATGACACCGGGGAGCTGTTTTTT
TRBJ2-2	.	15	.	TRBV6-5	CASSYSSGKTGELFF	TGTGCCAGCAGTTACTCGTCAGGGAAAACCGGGGAGCTGTTTTTT
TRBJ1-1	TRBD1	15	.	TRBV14	CASSHHRGSATEAFF	TGTGCCAGCAGCCATCACAGGGGTTCGGCCACTGAAGCTTTCTTT